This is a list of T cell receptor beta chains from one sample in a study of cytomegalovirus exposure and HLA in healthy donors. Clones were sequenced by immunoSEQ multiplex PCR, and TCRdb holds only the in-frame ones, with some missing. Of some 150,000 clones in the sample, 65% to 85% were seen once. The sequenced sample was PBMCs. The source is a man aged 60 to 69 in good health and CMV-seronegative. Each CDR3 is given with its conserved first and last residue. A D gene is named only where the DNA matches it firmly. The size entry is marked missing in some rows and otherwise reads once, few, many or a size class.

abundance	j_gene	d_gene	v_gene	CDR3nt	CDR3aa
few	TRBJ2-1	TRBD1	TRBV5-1	TGCGCCAGCAGGCAACAGGGGGCGCCCTACAATGAGCAGTTCTTC	CASRQQGAPYNEQFF
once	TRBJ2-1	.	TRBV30	TGTGCCTACCCGACGGGGAGCTCCTACAATGAGCAGTTCTTC	CAYPTGSSYNEQFF
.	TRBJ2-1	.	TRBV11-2	TGTGCCAGCAGCTTAAATGTCGTCGGTGAGCAGTTCTTC	CASSLNVVGEQFF
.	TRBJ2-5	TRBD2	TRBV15	TGTGCCACCAGCGGACTAGCGGGGGGGATGGAGACCCAGTACTTC	CATSGLAGGMETQYF
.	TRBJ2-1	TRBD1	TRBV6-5	TGTGCCAGCAGACCTCGGACAGGGGGCTACAATGAGCAGTTCTTC	CASRPRTGGYNEQFF
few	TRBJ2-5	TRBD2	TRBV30	TGTGCCGTACTCGGGACTAGCGGGAGGGAGACCCAGTACTTC	CAVLGTSGRETQYF
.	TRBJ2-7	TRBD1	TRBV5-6	TGTGCCAGCAGCTTGCCGACAGGGACCTACGAGCAGTACTTC	CASSLPTGTYEQYF
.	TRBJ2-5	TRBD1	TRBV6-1	TGTGCCAGCAGTGGCCAGACAGGGGTCCAAGAGACCCAGTACTTC	CASSGQTGVQETQYF
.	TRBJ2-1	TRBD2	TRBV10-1	TGCGCCAGCAGTGAGTTGGCTAGCGGGTCAGGCAATGAGCAGTTCTTC	CASSELASGSGNEQFF
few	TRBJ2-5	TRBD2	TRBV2	TGTGCCAGCAGTGAACGTGGGACTAGGGGAGAGACCCAGTACTTC	CASSERGTRGETQYF
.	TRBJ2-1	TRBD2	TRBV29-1	TGCAGCGTGGTACTGCGGGAGGGCCTTTTCAATGAGCAGTTCTTC	CSVVLREGLFNEQFF
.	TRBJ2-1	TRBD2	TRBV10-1	TGCGCCAGCAGCGGTACCGGGACTAGGGTTTCCAATGAGCAGTTCTTC	CASSGTGTRVSNEQFF